The source of this T cell receptor beta chain is a study of T cell responses to AZD1222 COVID-19 vaccine. Study details: Second-dose recipients at about 4 or about 12 weeks were treated as one pooled group.

This clone was detected a few times. What it recognizes is unknown. Overall study results and limits: Among spike-specific TCRs, nearly half reportedly target unmutated variant regions. The span of vaccine-associated CD4 TCRs extended across spike, with dominance at 160-218 and 743-854. Donor demographics were predominantly white British with a female majority; clonal diversity may be underestimated.

The repertoire was sequenced with immunoSEQ multiplex PCR; TCRdb's copy has only in-frame clones and lacks some. Here the sample spans about 68,000 clones, approximately 90% being singletons. This CDR3 is 14 amino acids long. CDR1 and CDR2 from the germline V gene are SGHTA and FQGNSA. J lost 4 bases, V lost 4 bases, and 4 bases had no gene match. The sample was peripheral blood, taken on day 0 of AZD1222 vaccination. This receptor was taken from an adult in good health. This chain connects TRBV7-2 to TRBJ2-3; 8 bases line up with TRBD1. The CDR3 DNA sequence: TGTGCCAGCAGCTCCCTGACAGGGGCAGATACGCAGTATTTT. Encoded protein: CASSSLTGADTQYF.